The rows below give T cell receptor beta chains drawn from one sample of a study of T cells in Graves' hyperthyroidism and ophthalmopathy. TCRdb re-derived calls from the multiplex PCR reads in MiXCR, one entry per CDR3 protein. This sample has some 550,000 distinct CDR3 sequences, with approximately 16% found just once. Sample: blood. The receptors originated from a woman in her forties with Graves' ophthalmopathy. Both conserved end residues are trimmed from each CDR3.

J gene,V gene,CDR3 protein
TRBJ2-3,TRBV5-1,ASSWENRLTDTQY
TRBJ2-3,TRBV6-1,ASSEKRGGAADTQY
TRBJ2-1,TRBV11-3,ASSFRAESKEQF
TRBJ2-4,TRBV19,ASSIDSGSWGKNIQY
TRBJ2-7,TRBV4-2,ASSQGSGVSYEQY
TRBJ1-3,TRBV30,AWSVGVLGNTIY
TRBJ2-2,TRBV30,AWSADTGELF
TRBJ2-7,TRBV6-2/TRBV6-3,ASSYSISKRTGPN
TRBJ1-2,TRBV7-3,ASSFDRGKGGYT
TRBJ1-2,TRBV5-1,ASSLKTGGGYT
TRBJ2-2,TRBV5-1,ASSFPQDGIGELF
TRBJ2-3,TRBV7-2,ASSLLEPTDTQY
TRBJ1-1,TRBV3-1,ASSRGYEAF
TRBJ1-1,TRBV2,ASMGQINTEAF
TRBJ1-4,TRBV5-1,ASSPDKGHGEKLF
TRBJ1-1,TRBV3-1,ASTQGGQDTEAF
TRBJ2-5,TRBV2,ASVVRGQETQY
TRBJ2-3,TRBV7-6,ASSLEVASTDTQY
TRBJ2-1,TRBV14,ASSQGAAWASEF
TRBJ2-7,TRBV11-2,ASSLESRVSYEQY
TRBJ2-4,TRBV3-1,ASSHDRDIQY
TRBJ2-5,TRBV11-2,ASSLDPLLVRQETQY
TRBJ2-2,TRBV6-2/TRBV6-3,ASSYSDRANTGELF
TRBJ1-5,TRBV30,AWTLDSNQPQH
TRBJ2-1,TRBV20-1,SASRTSGRDPNEQF
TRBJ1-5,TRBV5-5,ASSLGGTGTQPQH
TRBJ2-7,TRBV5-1,ASSFSGDTYEQY
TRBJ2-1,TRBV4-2,ASSRPLAGGTNEQF
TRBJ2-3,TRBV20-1,SMTSGPTDTQY
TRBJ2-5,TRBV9,ASSVAGREETQY
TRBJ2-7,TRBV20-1,SAVSGSSYEQY
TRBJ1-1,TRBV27,ASSLQGRYTEAF
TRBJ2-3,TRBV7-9,ASSLGFLADTQY
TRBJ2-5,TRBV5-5,ASSLGWGGQETQY
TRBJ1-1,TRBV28,ASSVTGGGGTEAF
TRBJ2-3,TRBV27,ASSKAVSTDTQY
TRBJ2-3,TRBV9,ASSLLIEGTDTQY
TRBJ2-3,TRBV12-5,ASGKGQYTDTQY
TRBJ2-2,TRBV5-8,ASRSTGTGWTTGELF
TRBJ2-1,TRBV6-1,ASITGLAGSEQF
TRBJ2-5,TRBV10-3,AIGPAAAGGETQY
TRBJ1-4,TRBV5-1,ASSTAGSSLANEKLF
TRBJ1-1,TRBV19,ASSIGGLEAF
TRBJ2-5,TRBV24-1,ATSDRGWTQY
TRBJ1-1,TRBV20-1,SATFAGKNTEAF
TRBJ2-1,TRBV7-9,ASSLGTSGMYGSYNEQF
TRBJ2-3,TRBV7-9,ASSLAQIMDTQY
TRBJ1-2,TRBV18,ASSPRPANYGYT